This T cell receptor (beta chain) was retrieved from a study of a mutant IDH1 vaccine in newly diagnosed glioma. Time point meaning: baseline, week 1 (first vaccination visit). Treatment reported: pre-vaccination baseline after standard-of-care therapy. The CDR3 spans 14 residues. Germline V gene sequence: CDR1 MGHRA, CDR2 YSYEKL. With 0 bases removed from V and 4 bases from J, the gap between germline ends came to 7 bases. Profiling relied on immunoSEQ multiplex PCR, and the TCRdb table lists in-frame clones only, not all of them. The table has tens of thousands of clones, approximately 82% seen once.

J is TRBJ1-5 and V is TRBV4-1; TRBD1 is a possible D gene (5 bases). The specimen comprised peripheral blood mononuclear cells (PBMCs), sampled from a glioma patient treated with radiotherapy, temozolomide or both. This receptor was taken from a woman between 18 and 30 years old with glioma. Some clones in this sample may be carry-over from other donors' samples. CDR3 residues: CASSQDKGNQPQHF. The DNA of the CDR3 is TGCGCCAGCAGCCAAGACAAGGGGAATCAGCCCCAGCATTTT.